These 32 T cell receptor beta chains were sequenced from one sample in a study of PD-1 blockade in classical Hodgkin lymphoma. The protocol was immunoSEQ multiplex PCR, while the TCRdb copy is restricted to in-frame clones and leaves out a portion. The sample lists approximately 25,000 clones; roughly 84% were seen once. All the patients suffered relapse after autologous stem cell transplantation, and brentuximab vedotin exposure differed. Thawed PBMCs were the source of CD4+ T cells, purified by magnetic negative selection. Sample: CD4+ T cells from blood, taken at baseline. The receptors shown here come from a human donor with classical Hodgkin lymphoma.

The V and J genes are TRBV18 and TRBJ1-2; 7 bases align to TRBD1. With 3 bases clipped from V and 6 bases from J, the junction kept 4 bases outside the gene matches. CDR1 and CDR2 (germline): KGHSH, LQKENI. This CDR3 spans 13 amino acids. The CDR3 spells CASSPDREHGYTF. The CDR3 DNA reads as TGTGCCAGCTCACCCGACAGGGAACATGGCTACACCTTC.

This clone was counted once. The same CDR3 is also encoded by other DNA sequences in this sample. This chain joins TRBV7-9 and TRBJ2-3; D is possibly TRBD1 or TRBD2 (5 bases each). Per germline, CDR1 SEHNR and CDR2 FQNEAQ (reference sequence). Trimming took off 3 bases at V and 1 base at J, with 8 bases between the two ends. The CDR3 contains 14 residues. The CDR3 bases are TGTGCCAGCAGCTTGCGAGGGGGCACAGATACGCAGTATTTT. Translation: CASSLRGGTDTQYF.

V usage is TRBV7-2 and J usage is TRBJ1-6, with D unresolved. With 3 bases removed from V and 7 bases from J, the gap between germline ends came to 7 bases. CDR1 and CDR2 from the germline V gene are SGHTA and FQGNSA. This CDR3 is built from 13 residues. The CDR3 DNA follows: TGTGCCAGCAGCTTCCGGACCAATTCACCCCTCCACTTT. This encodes CASSFRTNSPLHF.

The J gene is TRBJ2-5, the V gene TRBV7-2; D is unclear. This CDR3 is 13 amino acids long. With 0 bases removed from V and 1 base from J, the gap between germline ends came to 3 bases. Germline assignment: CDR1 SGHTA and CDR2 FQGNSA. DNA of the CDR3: TGTGCCAGCAGCTTAGCGTCCCAAGAGACCCAGTACTTC. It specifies CASSLASQETQYF.

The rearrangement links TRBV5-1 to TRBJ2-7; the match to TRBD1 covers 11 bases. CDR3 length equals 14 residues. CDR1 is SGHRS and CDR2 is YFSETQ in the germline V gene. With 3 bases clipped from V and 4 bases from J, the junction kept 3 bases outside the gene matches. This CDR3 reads CASSWGQGGYEQYF. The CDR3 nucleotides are TGCGCCAGCAGCTGGGGACAGGGGGGTTACGAGCAGTACTTC.

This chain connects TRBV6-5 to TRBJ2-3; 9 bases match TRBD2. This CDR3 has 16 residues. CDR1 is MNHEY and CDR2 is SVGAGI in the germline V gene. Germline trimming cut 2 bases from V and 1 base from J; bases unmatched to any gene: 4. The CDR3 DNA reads TGTGCCAGCAGTTACCTCGCGGGGGGGCGCACAGATACGCAGTATTTT. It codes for CASSYLAGGRTDTQYF.

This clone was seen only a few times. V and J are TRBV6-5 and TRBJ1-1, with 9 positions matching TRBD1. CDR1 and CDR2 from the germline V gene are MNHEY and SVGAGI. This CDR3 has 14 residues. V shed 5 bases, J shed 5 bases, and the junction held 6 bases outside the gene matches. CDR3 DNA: TGTGCCAGCAGTGCTAGGACAGGGGAAACTGAAGCTTTCTTT. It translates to CASSARTGETEAFF.

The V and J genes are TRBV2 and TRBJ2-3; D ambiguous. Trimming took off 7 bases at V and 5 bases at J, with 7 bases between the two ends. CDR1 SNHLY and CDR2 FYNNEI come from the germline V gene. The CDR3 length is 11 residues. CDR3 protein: CASTARDTQYF. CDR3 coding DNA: TGTGCCAGCACGGCCCGAGATACGCAGTATTTT.

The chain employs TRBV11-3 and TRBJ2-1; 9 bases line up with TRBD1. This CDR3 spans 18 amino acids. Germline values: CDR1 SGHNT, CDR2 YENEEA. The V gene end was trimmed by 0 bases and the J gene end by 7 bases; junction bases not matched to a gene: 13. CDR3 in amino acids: CASSLDQRGTGLLNEQFF. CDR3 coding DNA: TGTGCCAGCAGCTTAGATCAGAGGGGGACAGGGTTGTTGAATGAGCAGTTCTTC.

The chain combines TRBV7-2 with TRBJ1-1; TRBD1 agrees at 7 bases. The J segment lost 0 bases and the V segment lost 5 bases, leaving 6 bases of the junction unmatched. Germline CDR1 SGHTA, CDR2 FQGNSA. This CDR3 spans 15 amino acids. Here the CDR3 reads CASSTMTGLNTEAFF. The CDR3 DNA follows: TGTGCCAGCAGCACAATGACAGGGTTGAACACTGAAGCTTTCTTT.

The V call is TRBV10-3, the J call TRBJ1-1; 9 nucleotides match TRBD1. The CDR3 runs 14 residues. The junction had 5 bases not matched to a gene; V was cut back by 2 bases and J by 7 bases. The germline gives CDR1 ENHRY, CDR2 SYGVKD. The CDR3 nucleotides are TGTGCCATCAGTGAGCCGGGACAGGGAAATGAAGCTTTCTTT. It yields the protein CAISEPGQGNEAFF.

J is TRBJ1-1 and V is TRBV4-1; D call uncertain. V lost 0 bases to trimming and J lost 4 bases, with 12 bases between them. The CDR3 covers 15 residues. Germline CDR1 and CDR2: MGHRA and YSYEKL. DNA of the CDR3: TGCGCCAGCAGCCAAGAGGGAAACGGAGGCACTGAAGCTTTCTTT. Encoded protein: CASSQEGNGGTEAFF.

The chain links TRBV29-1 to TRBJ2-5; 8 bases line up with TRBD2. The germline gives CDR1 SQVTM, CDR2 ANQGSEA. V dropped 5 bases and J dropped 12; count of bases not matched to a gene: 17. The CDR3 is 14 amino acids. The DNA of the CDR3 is TGCAGCGTTACCTTAGGGTTAGCGGGGCCCTCTGAGTACTTC. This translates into CSVTLGLAGPSEYF. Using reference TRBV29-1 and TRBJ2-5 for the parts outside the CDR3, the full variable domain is SAVISQKPSRDICQRGTSLTIQCQVDSQVTMMFWYRQQPGQSLTLIATANQGSEATYESGFVIDKFPISRPNLTFSTLTVSNMSPEDSSIYLCSVTLGLAGPSEYFGPGTRLLVL.

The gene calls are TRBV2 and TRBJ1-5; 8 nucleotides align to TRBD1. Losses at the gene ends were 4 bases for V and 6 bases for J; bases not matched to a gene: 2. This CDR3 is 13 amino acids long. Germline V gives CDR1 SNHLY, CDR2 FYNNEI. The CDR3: CASSGQGSQPQHF. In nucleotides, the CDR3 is TGTGCCAGCAGTGGACAGGGGAGTCAGCCCCAGCATTTT.

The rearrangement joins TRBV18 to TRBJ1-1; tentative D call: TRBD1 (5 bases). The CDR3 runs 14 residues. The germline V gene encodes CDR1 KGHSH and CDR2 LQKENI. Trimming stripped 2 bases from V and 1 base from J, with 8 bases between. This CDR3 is CASSPDSGNTEAFF. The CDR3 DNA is TGTGCCAGCTCACCAGACAGTGGGAACACTGAAGCTTTCTTT.

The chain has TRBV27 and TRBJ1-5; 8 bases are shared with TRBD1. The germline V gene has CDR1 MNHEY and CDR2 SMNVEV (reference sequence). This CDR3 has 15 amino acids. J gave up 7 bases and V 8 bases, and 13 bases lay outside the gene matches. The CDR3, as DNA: TGTGCCAGCCACCGGACAGGGCTAGGAGGGCAGCCCCAGCATTTT. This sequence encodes CASHRTGLGGQPQHF.

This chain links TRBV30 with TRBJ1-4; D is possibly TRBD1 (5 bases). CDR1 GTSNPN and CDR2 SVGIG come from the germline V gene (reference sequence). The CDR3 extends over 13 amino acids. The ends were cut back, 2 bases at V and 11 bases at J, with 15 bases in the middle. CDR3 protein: CAWSTLGVGKLFF. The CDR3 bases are TGTGCCTGGAGTACCCTGGGGGTTGGGAAACTGTTTTTT.

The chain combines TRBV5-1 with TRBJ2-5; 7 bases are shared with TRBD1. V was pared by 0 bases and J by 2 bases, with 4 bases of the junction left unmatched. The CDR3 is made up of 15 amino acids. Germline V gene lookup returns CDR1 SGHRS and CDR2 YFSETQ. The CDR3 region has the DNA TGCGCCAGCAGCTTGGGGGGACAGCTACAAGAGACCCAGTACTTC. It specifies CASSLGGQLQETQYF.

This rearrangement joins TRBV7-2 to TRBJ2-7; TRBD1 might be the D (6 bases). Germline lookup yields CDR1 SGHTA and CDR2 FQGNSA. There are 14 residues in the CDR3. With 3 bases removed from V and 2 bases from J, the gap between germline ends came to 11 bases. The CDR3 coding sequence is TGTGCCAGCAGCTTCAACAGGGACACCTACGAGCAGTACTTC. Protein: CASSFNRDTYEQYF.

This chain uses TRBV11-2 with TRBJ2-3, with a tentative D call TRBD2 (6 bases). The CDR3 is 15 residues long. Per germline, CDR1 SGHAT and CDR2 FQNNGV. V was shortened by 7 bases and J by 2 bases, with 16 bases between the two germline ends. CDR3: CASMIGTAITDTQYF. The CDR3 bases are TGTGCCAGCATGATTGGGACTGCTATCACAGATACGCAGTATTTT.

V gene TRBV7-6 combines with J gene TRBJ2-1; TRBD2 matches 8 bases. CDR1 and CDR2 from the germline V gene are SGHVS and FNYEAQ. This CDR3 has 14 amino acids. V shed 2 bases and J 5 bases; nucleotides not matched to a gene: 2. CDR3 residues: CASSLPGGNNEQFF. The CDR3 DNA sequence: TGTGCCAGCAGCTTACCGGGGGGGAACAATGAGCAGTTCTTC.

CDR3 protein: CASSLGGVYEQYF. CDR3 bases: TGTGCCAGCAGCTTGGGGGGCGTGTACGAGCAGTACTTC. V gene TRBV7-3 combines with J gene TRBJ2-7; the D gene could be TRBD1 or TRBD2 (6 bases each). Germline V gene lookup returns CDR1 SGHTA and CDR2 FQGTGA. CDR3 size: 13 residues. Trimming cost V 3 bases and J 4 bases, with 10 bases left between them.

This CDR3 is CASSSRRGYGYTF. CDR3 bases: TGTGCCAGCAGCTCCCGGAGGGGGTATGGCTACACCTTC. The rearrangement joins TRBV6-5 to TRBJ1-2; D is possibly TRBD1 (6 bases). In germline, CDR1 is MNHEY, CDR2 SVGAGI. Trimming took off 6 bases at V and 5 bases at J, with 13 bases between the two ends. The length of the CDR3 is 13 residues.

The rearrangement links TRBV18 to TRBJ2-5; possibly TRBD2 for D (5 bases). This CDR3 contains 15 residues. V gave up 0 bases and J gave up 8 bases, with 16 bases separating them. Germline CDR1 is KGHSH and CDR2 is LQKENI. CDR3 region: CASSPPSRTRVTQYF. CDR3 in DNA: TGTGCCAGCTCACCACCGTCCAGGACTCGAGTTACCCAGTACTTC. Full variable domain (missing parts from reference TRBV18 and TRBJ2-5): NAGVMQNPRHLVRRRGQEARLRCSPMKGHSHVYWYRQLPEEGLKFMVYLQKENIIDESGMPKERFSAEFPKEGPSILRIQQVVRGDSAAYFCASSPPSRTRVTQYFGPGTRLLVL.

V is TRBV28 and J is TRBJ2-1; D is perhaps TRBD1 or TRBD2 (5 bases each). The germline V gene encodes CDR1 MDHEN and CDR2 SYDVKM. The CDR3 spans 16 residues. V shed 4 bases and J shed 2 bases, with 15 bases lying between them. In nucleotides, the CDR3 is TGTGCCAGCAGTTATTATGGGGACCAGCCCTACAATGAGCAGTTCTTC. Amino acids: CASSYYGDQPYNEQFF.

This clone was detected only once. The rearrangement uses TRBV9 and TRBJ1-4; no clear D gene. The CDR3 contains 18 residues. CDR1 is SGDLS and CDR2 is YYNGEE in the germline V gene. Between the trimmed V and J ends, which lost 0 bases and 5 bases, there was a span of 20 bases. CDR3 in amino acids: CASSVAPLTASVNEKLFF. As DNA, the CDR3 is TGTGCCAGCAGCGTAGCCCCCCTTACAGCGTCGGTGAATGAAAAACTGTTTTTT.

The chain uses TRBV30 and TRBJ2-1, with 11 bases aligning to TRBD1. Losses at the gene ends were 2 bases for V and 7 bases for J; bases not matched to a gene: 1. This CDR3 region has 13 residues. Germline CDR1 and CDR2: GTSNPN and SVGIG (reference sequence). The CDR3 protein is CAWSRDRGNEQFF. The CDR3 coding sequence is TGTGCCTGGAGTAGGGACAGGGGGAATGAGCAGTTCTTC. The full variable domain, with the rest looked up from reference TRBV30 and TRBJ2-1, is SQTIHQWPATLVQPVGSPLSLECTVEGTSNPNLYWYRQAAGRGLQLLFYSVGIGQISSEVPQNLSASRPQDRQFILSSKKLLLSDSGFYLCAWSRDRGNEQFFGPGTRLTVL.

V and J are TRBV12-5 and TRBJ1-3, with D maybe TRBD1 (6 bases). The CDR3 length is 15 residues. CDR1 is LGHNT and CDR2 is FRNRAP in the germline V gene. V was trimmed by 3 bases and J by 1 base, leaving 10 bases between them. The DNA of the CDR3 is TGTGCTAGTGGTTTACCCCAGGGGTCTGGAAACACCATATATTTT. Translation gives CASGLPQGSGNTIYF.

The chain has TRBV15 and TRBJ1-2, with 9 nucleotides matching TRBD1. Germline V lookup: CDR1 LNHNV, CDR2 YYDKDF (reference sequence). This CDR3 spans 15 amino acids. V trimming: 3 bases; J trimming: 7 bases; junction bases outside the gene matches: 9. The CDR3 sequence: CATSRSLQGAAGYTF. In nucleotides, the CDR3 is TGTGCCACCAGCAGGTCCTTACAGGGGGCGGCTGGCTACACCTTC.

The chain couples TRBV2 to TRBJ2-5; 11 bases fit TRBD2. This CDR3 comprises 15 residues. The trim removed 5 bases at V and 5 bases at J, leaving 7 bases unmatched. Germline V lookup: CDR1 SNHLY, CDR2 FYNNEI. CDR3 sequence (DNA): TGTGCCAGCAGTCTACGACTAGCGGGGAGGGAGACCCAGTACTTC. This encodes CASSLRLAGRETQYF.

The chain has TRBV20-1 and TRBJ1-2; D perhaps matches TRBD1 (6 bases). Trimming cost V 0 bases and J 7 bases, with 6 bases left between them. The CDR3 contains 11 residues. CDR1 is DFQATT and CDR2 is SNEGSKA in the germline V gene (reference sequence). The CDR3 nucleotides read TGCAGTGCTAGAGACAGGGGTGGCTACACCTTC. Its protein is CSARDRGGYTF.

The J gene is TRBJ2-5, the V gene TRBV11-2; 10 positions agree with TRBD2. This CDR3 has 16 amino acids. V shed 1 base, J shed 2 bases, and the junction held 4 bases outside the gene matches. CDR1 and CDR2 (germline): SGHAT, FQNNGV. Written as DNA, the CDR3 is TGTGCCAGCAGCTTAGGATCTAGCGGGGGTCAAGAGACCCAGTACTTC. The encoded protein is CASSLGSSGGQETQYF.